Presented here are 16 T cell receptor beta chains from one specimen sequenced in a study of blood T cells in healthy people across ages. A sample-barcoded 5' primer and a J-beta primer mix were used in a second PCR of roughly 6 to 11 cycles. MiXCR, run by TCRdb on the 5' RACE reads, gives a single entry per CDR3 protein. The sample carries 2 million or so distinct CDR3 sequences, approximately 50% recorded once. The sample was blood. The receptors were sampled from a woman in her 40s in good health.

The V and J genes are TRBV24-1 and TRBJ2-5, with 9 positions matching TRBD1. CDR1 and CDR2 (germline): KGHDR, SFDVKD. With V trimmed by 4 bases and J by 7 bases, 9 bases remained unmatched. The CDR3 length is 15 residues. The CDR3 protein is CATSDPGQGRPTQYF. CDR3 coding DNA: TGTGCCACCAGTGACCCAGGACAGGGGCGCCCGACCCAGTACTTC.

CDR3 DNA: TGTGCCAGCAGTCGACAGACGAATCAGCCCCAGCATTTT. Amino acids: CASSRQTNQPQHF. The rearrangement uses TRBV6-5 and TRBJ1-5; TRBD1 might be the D (5 bases). CDR1 and CDR2 from the germline V gene are MNHEY and SVGAGI. The CDR3 has 13 residues. Deletions cut 5 bases from V and 4 bases from J, with 9 bases between.

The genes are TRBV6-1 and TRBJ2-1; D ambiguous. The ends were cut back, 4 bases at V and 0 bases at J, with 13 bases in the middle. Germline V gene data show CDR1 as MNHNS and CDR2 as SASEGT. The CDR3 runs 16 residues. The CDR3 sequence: CASSVLGYSSYNEQFF. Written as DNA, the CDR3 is TGTGCCAGCAGTGTTCTCGGGTACAGCTCCTACAATGAGCAGTTCTTC.

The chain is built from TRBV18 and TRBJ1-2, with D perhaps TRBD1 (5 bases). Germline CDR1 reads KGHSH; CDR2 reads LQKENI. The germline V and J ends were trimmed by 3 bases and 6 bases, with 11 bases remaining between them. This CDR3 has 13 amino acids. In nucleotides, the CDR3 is TGTGCCAGCTCACCTTCGGGGGGTCATGGCTACACCTTC. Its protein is CASSPSGGHGYTF.

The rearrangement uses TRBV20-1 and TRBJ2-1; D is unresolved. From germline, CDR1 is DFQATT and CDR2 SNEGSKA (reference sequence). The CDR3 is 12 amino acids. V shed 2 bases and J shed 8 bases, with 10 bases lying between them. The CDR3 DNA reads TGCAGTGCTAGATTACAACTGGATGAGCAGTTCTTC. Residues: CSARLQLDEQFF.

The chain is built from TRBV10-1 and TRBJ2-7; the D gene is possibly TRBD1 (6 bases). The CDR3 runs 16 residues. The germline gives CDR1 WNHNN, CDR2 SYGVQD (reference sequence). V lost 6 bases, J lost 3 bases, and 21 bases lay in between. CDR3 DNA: TGCGCCAGCAGAACTGACAGGCCCCAAGCCCTCTACGAGCAGTACTTC. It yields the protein CASRTDRPQALYEQYF.

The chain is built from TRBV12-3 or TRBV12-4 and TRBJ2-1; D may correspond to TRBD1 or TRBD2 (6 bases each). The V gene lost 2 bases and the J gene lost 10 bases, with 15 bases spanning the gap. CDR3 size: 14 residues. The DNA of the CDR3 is TGTGCCAGCAGTTTAAGGGGGGTCATCGACGAGCAGTTCTTC. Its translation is CASSLRGVIDEQFF.

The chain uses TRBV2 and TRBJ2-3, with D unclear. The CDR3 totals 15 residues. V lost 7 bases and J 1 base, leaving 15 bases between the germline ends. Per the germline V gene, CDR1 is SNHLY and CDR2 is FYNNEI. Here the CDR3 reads CASNRLPKRTDTQYF. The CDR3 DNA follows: TGTGCCAGCAACAGACTCCCCAAACGCACAGATACGCAGTATTTT.

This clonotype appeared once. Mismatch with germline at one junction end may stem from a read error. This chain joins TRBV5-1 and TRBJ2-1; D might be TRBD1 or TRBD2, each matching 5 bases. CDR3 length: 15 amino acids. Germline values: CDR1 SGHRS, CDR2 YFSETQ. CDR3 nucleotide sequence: TGCGCCAGCAGCTTTGGGGGTAGCTCCTACAGTGAGCAGTTCTTC. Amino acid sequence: CASSFGGSSYSEQFF.

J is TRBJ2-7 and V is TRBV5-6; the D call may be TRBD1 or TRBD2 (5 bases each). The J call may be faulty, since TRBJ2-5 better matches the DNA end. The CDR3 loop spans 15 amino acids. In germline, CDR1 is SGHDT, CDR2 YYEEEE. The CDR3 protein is CASSLPVGTGETQYF. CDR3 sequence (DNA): TGTGCCAGCAGCTTGCCAGTAGGGACCGGCGAGACCCAGTACTTC.

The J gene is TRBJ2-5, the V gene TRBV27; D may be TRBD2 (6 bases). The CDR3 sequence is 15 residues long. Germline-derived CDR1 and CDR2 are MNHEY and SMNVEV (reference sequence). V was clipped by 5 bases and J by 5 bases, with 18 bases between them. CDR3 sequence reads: CASSHRDSRAETQYF. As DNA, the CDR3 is TGTGCCAGCAGTCACCGGGACTCCAGAGCGGAGACCCAGTACTTC.

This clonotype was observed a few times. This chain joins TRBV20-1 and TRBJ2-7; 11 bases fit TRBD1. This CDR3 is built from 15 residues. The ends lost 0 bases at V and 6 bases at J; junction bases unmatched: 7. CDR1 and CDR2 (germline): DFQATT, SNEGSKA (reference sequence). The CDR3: CSARDVGQGAVEQYF. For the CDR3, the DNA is TGCAGTGCTAGAGATGTTGGACAGGGGGCGGTCGAGCAGTACTTC.

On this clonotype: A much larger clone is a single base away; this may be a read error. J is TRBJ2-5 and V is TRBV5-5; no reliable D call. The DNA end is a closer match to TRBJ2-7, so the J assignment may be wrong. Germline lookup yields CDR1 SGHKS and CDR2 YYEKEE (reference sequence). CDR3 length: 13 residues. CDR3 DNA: TGTGCCAGCTGCTCAATGTGGGGTGGCGAGCAGTACTTC. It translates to CASCSMWGGEQYF.

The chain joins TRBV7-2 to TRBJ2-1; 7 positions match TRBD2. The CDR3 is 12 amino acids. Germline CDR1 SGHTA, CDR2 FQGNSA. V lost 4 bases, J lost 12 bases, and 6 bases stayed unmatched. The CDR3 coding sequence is TGTGCCAGCAGCTCCCAGCGGGATGGGCAGTTCTTC. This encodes CASSSQRDGQFF. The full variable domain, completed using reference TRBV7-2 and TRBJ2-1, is GAGVSQSPSNKVTEKGKDVELRCDPISGHTALYWYRQSLGQGLEFLIYFQGNSAPDKSGLPSDRFSAERTGGSVSTLTIQRTQQEDSAVYLCASSSQRDGQFFGPGTRLTVL.

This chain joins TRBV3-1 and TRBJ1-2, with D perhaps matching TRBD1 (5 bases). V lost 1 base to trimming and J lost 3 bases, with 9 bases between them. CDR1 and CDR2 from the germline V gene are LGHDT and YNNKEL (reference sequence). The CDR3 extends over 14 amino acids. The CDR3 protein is CASSQAGRDYGYTF. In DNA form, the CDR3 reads TGTGCCAGCAGCCAAGCAGGGCGCGACTATGGCTACACCTTC.

The DNA of the CDR3 is TGTGCCAGCAGTTTGCAGAGGAGCGGCCAAGAGACCCAGTACTTC. It encodes CASSLQRSGQETQYF. The chain links TRBV28 to TRBJ2-5; a weak D match, TRBD2 (5 bases). The CDR3 consists of 15 residues. Trimming took 3 bases from V and 1 from J, leaving 12 bases between them. In germline, CDR1 is MDHEN, CDR2 SYDVKM.